A selection of T cell receptor beta chains follows, all from one sample in a study of T cell repertoires in ileal Crohn's disease. The protocol was immunoSEQ multiplex PCR, while the TCRdb copy is restricted to in-frame clones and leaves out a portion. The table has 3,000 to 4,000 clones, around four fifths seen once; the top ten hold over 10%. The sample comprised ileal tissue. These receptors originate from an adult with Crohn's disease. Both conserved end residues are part of each CDR3. Clone size is not always given. Where it is, it says once, few, many or a class for expanded clones.

V gene: TRBV2; J gene: TRBJ1-2; clone size: -; CDR3 protein: CARSGQGGNGYTF
V gene: TRBV5-1; J gene: TRBJ2-2; clone size: -; CDR3 protein: CASSLTGAQGRSGELFF
V gene: TRBV10-2; J gene: TRBJ2-3; clone size: -; CDR3 protein: CASSEGGSTDTQYF
V gene: TRBV5-1; J gene: TRBJ1-2; clone size: -; CDR3 protein: CASSLAGTGTQGYTF
V gene: TRBV28; J gene: TRBJ1-1; clone size: once; CDR3 protein: CASSTGSLNTEAFF
V gene: TRBV5-6; J gene: TRBJ2-6; clone size: -; CDR3 protein: CASSLGSSGANVLTF
V gene: TRBV7-3; J gene: TRBJ2-3; clone size: -; CDR3 protein: CASSNNVRDTQYF
V gene: TRBV14; J gene: TRBJ1-4; clone size: -; CDR3 protein: CASSQLREKLFF
V gene: TRBV7-2; J gene: TRBJ1-2; clone size: -; CDR3 protein: CASSSYTGEDGYTF
V gene: TRBV4-1; J gene: TRBJ1-6; clone size: -; CDR3 protein: CASSQERTQANYNSPLHF
V gene: TRBV2; J gene: TRBJ2-1; clone size: few; CDR3 protein: CASDRSSGLHNEQFF
V gene: TRBV5-1; J gene: TRBJ1-2; clone size: -; CDR3 protein: CASAAVADNYGYTF
V gene: TRBV2; J gene: TRBJ2-1; clone size: -; CDR3 protein: CAIKRTSGGANEQFF
V gene: TRBV6-1; J gene: TRBJ1-1; clone size: once; CDR3 protein: CASSERSLTGTEAFF
V gene: TRBV9; J gene: TRBJ2-1; clone size: -; CDR3 protein: CASSPGGSSYNEQFF
V gene: TRBV30; J gene: TRBJ1-2; clone size: -; CDR3 protein: CAWSSAGQSDYGYTF
V gene: TRBV25-1; J gene: TRBJ1-3; clone size: -; CDR3 protein: CASSEWGTGSGNTIYF
V gene: TRBV6-5; J gene: TRBJ1-2; clone size: once; CDR3 protein: CASSYVAGYGYTF
V gene: TRBV7-3; J gene: TRBJ1-1; clone size: -; CDR3 protein: CASSLMRSGANTEAFF
V gene: TRBV4-3; J gene: TRBJ2-7; clone size: -; CDR3 protein: CASSHGKEGQGGF
V gene: TRBV7-6; J gene: TRBJ2-6; clone size: -; CDR3 protein: CASSSRVESGANVLTF
V gene: TRBV16; J gene: TRBJ1-2; clone size: few; CDR3 protein: CASSHGTGGNGYTF
V gene: TRBV11-2; J gene: TRBJ2-5; clone size: -; CDR3 protein: CASSPPGLGQETQYF
V gene: TRBV2; J gene: TRBJ1-1; clone size: -; CDR3 protein: CASSTQGTANTEAFF
V gene: TRBV9; J gene: TRBJ2-3; clone size: -; CDR3 protein: CASNHGQYSTDTQYF
V gene: TRBV14; J gene: TRBJ2-7; clone size: -; CDR3 protein: CASSQFERVHEQYF
V gene: TRBV7-3; J gene: TRBJ1-3; clone size: few; CDR3 protein: CASRQGNTIYF
V gene: TRBV5-8; J gene: TRBJ1-2; clone size: -; CDR3 protein: CASTRTGAFYGYTF
V gene: TRBV2; J gene: TRBJ2-3; clone size: -; CDR3 protein: CASSRGQGTDTQYF
V gene: TRBV30; J gene: TRBJ2-7; clone size: once; CDR3 protein: CAWSATVSSYEQYF
V gene: TRBV7-9; J gene: TRBJ2-2; clone size: -; CDR3 protein: CASSSRTGSGTGELFF